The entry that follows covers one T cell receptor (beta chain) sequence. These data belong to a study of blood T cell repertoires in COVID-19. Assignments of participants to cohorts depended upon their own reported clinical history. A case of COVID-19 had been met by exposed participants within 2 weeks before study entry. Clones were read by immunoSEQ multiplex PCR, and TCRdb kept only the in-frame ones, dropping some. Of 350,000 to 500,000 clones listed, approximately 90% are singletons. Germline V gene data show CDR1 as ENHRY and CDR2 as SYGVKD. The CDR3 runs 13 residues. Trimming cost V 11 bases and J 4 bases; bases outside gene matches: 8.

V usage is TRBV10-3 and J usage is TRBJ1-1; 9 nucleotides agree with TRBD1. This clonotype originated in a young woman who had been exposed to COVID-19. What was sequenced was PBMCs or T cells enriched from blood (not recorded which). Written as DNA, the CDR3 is TGTGCCTCAGCCGGGACAGGGATCACTGAAGCTTTCTTT. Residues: CASAGTGITEAFF.